These T cell receptor beta chains were read from a single sample in a study of cytotoxic CD8 clonotypes in ibrutinib-treated CLL. This table comes from immunoSEQ multiplex PCR, and its TCRdb copy is limited to in-frame clones, with some not included. The data show approximately 200,000 clones, approximately 72% seen once. The starting material was PBMCs, obtained after 24 months of ibrutinib treatment. The receptor set was obtained from a human donor with chronic lymphocytic leukemia. The conserved cysteine and the conserved F or W are not part of the CDR3 here. A D gene is named only where the DNA matches it firmly. The listing skips clone size in some rows; elsewhere it reads once, few, many or a size class.

TRBV10-3	TRBJ1-1	-	-	AISRTTEEAF
TRBV5-4	TRBJ2-7	-	-	ASSLQGLPYEQY
TRBV7-9	TRBJ2-7	-	few	ASSLGRSYEQY
TRBV5-1	TRBJ2-1	TRBD2	-	ASSLLAGEQF
TRBV10-3	TRBJ2-1	TRBD2	-	AISLGGDEQF
TRBV2	TRBJ1-1	-	-	ASNRAVMNTEAF
TRBV6-5	TRBJ2-1	-	-	ASSSRGLSSYNEQF
TRBV7-8	TRBJ2-3	-	-	ASSSEAGTQY
TRBV29-1	TRBJ2-1	TRBD2	once	SVAAGTRLYNEQF
TRBV13	TRBJ1-1	-	-	ASSLGVGTEAF
TRBV6-6	TRBJ1-5	-	-	ASSPLSNQPQH
TRBV29-1	TRBJ2-5	-	-	SGRQVGQGTQY
TRBV5-4	TRBJ1-2	-	few	ASSLVGQPYGYT
TRBV27	TRBJ2-2	TRBD1	-	ASMAIDRGDTGELF
TRBV7-8	TRBJ1-2	-	-	ASSLQGLSNYGYT
TRBV6-5	TRBJ2-7	-	-	ASSRDGEQY